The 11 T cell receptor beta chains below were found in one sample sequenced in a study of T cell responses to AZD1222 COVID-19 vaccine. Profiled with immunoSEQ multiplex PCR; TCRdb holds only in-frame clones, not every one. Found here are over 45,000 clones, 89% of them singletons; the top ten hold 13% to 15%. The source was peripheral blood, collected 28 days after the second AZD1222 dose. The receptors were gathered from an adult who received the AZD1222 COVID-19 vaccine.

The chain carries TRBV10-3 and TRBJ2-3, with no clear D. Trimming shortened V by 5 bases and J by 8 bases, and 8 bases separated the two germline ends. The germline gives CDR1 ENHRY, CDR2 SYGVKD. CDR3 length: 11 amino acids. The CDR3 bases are TGTGCCATCAGTATAAGTAGTACGCAGTATTTT. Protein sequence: CAISISSTQYF.

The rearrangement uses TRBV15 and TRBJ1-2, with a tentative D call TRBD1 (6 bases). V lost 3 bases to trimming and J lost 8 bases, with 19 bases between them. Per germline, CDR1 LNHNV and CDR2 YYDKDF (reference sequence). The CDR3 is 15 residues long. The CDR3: CATSSKPPGERGYTF. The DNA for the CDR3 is TGTGCCACCAGCAGCAAGCCCCCAGGGGAGAGGGGCTACACCTTC.

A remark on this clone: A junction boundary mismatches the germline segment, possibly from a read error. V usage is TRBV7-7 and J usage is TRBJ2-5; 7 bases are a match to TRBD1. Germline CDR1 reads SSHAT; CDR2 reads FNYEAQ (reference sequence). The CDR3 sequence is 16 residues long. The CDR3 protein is CASSLAGGVGQETQYF. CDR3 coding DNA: TGTGCTAGCAGCTTAGCAGGGGGAGTTGGGCAAGAGACCCAGTACTTC.

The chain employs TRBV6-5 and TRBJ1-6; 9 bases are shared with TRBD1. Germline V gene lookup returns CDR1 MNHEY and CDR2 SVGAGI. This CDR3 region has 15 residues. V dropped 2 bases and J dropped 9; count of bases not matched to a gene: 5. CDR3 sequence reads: CASSYGRQGGSPLHF. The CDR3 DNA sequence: TGTGCCAGCAGTTACGGGAGACAGGGGGGTTCACCCCTCCACTTT.

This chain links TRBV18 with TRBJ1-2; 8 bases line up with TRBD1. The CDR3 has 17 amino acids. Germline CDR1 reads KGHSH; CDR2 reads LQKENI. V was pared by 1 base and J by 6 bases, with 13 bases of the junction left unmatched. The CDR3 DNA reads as TGTGCCAGCTCACCACGGGCAGGGGGCATCGCGGAGGATGGCTACACCTTC. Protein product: CASSPRAGGIAEDGYTF.

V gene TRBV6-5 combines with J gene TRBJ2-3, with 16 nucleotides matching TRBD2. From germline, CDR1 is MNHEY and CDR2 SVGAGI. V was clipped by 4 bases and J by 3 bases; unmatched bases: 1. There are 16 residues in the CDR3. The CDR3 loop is CASSLGLAGGTDTQYF. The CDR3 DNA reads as TGTGCCAGCAGTTTGGGACTAGCGGGAGGGACAGATACGCAGTATTTT.

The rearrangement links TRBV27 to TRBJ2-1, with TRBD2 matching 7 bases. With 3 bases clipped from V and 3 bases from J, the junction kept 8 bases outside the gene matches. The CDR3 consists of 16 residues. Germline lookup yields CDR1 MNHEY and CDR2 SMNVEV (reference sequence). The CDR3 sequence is CASSFYPGGVYNEQFF. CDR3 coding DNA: TGTGCCAGCAGTTTTTACCCGGGAGGAGTCTACAATGAGCAGTTCTTC.

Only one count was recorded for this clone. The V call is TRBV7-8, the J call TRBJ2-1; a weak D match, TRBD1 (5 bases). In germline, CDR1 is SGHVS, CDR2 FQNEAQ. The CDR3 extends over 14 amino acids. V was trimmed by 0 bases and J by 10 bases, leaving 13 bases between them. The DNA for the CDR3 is TGTGCCAGCAGCTTAGCGCCCCTACCAGGGGAGCAGTTCTTC. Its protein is CASSLAPLPGEQFF.

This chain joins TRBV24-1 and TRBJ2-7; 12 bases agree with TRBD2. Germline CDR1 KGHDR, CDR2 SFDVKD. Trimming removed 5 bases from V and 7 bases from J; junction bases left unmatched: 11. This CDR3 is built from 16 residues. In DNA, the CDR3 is TGTGCCACCAGTGGGGGACTAGCGGGCACTACAGAGGAGCAGTACTTC. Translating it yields CATSGGLAGTTEEQYF.

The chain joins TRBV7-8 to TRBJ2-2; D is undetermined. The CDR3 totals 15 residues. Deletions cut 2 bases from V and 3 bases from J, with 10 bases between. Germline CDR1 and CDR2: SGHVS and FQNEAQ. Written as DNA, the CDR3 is TGTGCCAGCAGCTTAACGAGTTCTCACACCGGGGAGCTGTTTTTT. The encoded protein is CASSLTSSHTGELFF.

DNA for the CDR3: TGTGCCAGCAGCCGGGTTGAGGGTGGGGAGCAGTTCTTC. It is translated as CASSRVEGGEQFF. The chain uses TRBV7-8 and TRBJ2-1, with a possible D match to TRBD2 (5 bases). V lost 5 bases and J lost 10, with 15 bases in between. The CDR3 is made up of 13 amino acids. Germline V lookup: CDR1 SGHVS, CDR2 FQNEAQ.